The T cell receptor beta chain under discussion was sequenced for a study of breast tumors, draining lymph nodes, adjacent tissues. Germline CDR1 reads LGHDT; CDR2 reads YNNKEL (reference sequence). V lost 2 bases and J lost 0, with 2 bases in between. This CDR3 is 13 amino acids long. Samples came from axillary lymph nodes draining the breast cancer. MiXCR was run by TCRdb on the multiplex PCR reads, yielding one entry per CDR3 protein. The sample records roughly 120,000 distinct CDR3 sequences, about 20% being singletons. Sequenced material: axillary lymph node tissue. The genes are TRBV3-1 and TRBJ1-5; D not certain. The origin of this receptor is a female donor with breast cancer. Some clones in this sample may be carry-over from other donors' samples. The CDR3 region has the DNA TGTGCCAGCAGCCAATATAGCAATCAGCCCCAGCATTTT. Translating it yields CASSQYSNQPQHF.